This record looks at one TCR beta chain sequence and its context. This entry belongs to a study of blood T cell repertoires in COVID-19. Study at large: The study drew acute and convalescent COVID-19 samples from the United States, Italy and Spain. PBMCs, B-cell-depleted T cells, or T cells were the source of the cDNA or gDNA that made up the material.

CDR1 is DFQATT and CDR2 is SNEGSKA in the germline V gene (reference sequence). There are 10 residues in the CDR3. V lost 4 bases and J 8 bases, leaving 8 bases between the germline ends. Study processing details: Amplification of reference gene primers was used by the study to estimate nucleated cell counts. The assay was immunoSEQ multiplex PCR, and TCRdb's table has in-frame clones only and misses some. V and J calls and clone size come straight from that table; D and trimming were deduced from the DNA. The sample includes 45,000 to 50,000 clones, 80% to 90% seen only once; the top ten take around 30%. Patients from Seattle were sampled longitudinally, starting during active infection.

Sequenced: peripheral blood. The J gene is TRBJ1-2, the V gene TRBV20-1; D possibly corresponds to TRBD1 (5 bases). This TCR was recovered from a woman older than 75 with COVID-19, enrolled during active disease. The CDR3 reads CSATREGYTF. The CDR3 DNA reads as TGCAGTGCTACCAGGGAAGGCTACACCTTC.